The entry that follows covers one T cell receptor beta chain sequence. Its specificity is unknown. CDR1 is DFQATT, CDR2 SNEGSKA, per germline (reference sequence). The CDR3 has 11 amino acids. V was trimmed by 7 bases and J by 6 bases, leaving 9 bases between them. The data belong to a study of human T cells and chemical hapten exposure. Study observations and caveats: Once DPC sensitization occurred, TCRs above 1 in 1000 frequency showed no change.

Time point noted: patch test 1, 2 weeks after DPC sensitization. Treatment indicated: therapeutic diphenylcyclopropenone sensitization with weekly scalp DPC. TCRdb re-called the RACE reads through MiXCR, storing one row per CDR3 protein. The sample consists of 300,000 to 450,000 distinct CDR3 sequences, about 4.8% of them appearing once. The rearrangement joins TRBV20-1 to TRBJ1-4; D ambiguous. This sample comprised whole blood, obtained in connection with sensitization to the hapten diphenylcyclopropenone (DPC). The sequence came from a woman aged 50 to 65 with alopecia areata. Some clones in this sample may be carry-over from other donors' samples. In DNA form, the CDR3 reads TGCAGTGTCTTTGGATATGAAAAACTGTTTTTT. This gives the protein CSVFGYEKLFF.